Listed here are 32 T cell receptor beta chains from one sample, sequenced in a study of blood T cell repertoires in COVID-19. Sequencing was performed with immunoSEQ multiplex PCR; in TCRdb, only in-frame clones are kept and a portion is missing. Counted here are over 100,000 clones, 81% occurring once; the ten biggest clones make up around 8%. Sequenced: peripheral blood. These TCRs come from a woman aged 60-70 years with active or convalescent COVID-19.

Only a few counts were recorded for this clone. The chain carries TRBV7-2 and TRBJ2-1; 7 positions match TRBD2. The CDR3 contains 15 residues. Germline V gene sequence: CDR1 SGHTA, CDR2 FQGNSA. Trimming cost V 5 bases and J 10 bases; bases outside gene matches: 14. This chain's CDR3 is CASSLWGEGPNEQFF. The CDR3 DNA follows: TGTGCCAGCAGCCTTTGGGGGGAGGGCCCCAACGAGCAGTTCTTC.

This clone appeared once. The rearrangement uses TRBV4-1 and TRBJ1-1; D possibly corresponds to TRBD1 (6 bases). Trimming shortened V by 3 bases and J by 6 bases, and 20 bases separated the two germline ends. This CDR3 is built from 16 residues. The V gene's germline CDR1 is MGHRA and CDR2 YSYEKL. CDR3 sequence reads: CASSHVRTDPAAEAFF. In DNA, the CDR3 is TGCGCCAGCAGCCATGTCCGGACAGACCCTGCCGCTGAAGCTTTCTTT.

The chain carries TRBV4-3 and TRBJ2-5; 9 positions agree with TRBD2. Germline V gives CDR1 LGHNA, CDR2 YSLEER. Trimming took 4 bases from V and 5 from J; bases not matched to a gene: 8. This CDR3 is 15 amino acids long. CDR3 in DNA: TGCGCCAGCAGCCCCGTAGCGGGAGTGGGGGAGACCCAGTACTTC. Translating it yields CASSPVAGVGETQYF.

V is TRBV6-1 and J is TRBJ1-2, with TRBD1 identical over 7 bases. V lost 10 bases and J lost 5; bases outside the gene matches: 13. The CDR3 spans 14 residues. CDR1 MNHNS and CDR2 SASEGT come from the germline V gene. The CDR3 region is CATEFGTERYGYTF. In nucleotides, the CDR3 is TGTGCCACGGAATTTGGGACAGAGCGATATGGCTACACCTTC.

This clone was observed a handful of times. The V gene is TRBV2, the J gene TRBJ2-2; the match to TRBD2 covers 9 bases. Germline V gives CDR1 SNHLY, CDR2 FYNNEI. The CDR3 is 16 residues long. V dropped 4 bases and J dropped 1; count of bases not matched to a gene: 4. CDR3 amino acids: CASSVEAGGNTGELFF. CDR3 sequence (DNA): TGTGCCAGCAGTGTAGAAGCGGGAGGGAACACCGGGGAGCTGTTTTTT.

The rearrangement uses TRBV11-2 and TRBJ2-5; 15 nucleotides match TRBD2. Germline assignment: CDR1 SGHAT and CDR2 FQNNGV. The CDR3 runs to 17 residues. V dropped 2 bases and J dropped 2; count of bases not matched to a gene: 3. CDR3 nucleotides: TGTGCCAGCAGCTTAAGCGGACTAGCGGGGGGGCAAGAGACCCAGTACTTC. Amino acid sequence: CASSLSGLAGGQETQYF.

The chain is built from TRBV28 and TRBJ2-3; D is unresolved. Per germline, CDR1 MDHEN and CDR2 SYDVKM. This CDR3 is 13 amino acids long. V was trimmed by 7 bases and J by 1 base, leaving 9 bases between them. DNA of the CDR3: TGTGCCAGCACGACTGCGGGCACAGATACGCAGTATTTT. Translation: CASTTAGTDTQYF. Full variable domain (rest looked up from reference TRBV28 and TRBJ2-3): DVKVTQSSRYLVKRTGEKVFLECVQDMDHENMFWYRQDPGLGLRLIYFSYDVKMKEKGDIPEGYSVSREKKERFSLILESASTNQTSMYLCASTTAGTDTQYFGPGTRLTVL.

This clone was seen more than once but under ten times. CDR3 nucleotides: TGTGCCAGCAGCTTAGCCGCCGGTGCGTCGAATTCTGAAGCTTTCTTT. It encodes CASSLAAGASNSEAFF. The chain is built from TRBV11-2 and TRBJ1-1; D gene ambiguous. V shed 1 base and J shed 6 bases, with 18 bases lying between them. CDR1 SGHAT and CDR2 FQNNGV come from the germline V gene. The CDR3 sequence is 16 residues long.

The chain uses TRBV27 and TRBJ1-5; 9 bases are shared with TRBD1. The CDR3 spans 16 residues. Per germline, CDR1 MNHEY and CDR2 SMNVEV (reference sequence). V lost 5 bases and J lost 2; bases outside the gene matches: 7. CDR3 in amino acids: CASSRITGGGNQPQHF. In DNA, the CDR3 is TGTGCCAGCAGTCGAATTACAGGGGGCGGCAATCAGCCCCAGCATTTT.

The chain recombines TRBV3-1 (or the pseudogene TRBV3-2) with TRBJ1-2; TRBD1 matches at 7 bases. The trim removed 1 base at V and 8 bases at J, leaving 1 base unmatched. Per the germline V gene, CDR1 is LGHDT and CDR2 is YNNKEL (reference sequence). The CDR3 runs to 12 residues. The CDR3 region is CASSQGDSGYTF. In nucleotides, the CDR3 is TGTGCCAGCAGCCAAGGGGACAGCGGCTACACCTTC.

The V call is TRBV18, the J call TRBJ2-4; possible D gene TRBD1, 5 bases. This CDR3 comprises 13 residues. CDR1 and CDR2 from the germline V gene are KGHSH and LQKENI. V dropped 1 base and J dropped 12 bases, with 13 bases sitting between them. The CDR3 here is CASSPHDKGNQYF. CDR3 in DNA: TGTGCCAGCTCACCACATGACAAGGGGAATCAGTACTTC.

This rearrangement joins TRBV2 to TRBJ1-5; the D gene is possibly TRBD1 (6 bases). CDR1 is SNHLY, CDR2 FYNNEI, per germline. The CDR3 spans 16 residues. Trimming removed 6 bases at V and 5 bases at J, with 20 bases between. CDR3: CASRGELDRSDQPQHF. DNA of the CDR3: TGTGCCAGCAGGGGGGAGTTAGACAGGAGTGATCAGCCCCAGCATTTT.

The rearrangement links TRBV5-4 to TRBJ2-7; 7 nucleotides line up with TRBD1. The CDR3 loop spans 15 amino acids. The V segment lost 0 bases and the J segment 4 bases; nucleotides outside the gene matches: 7. Germline V gene lookup returns CDR1 SGHNT and CDR2 YYREEE (reference sequence). The DNA for the CDR3 is TGTGCCAGCAGCTTGGTAGAACAGGGGATTTACGAGCAGTACTTC. It yields the protein CASSLVEQGIYEQYF.

The V gene is TRBV29-1, the J gene TRBJ2-6; 10 nucleotides agree with TRBD1. The CDR3 is made up of 19 amino acids. Germline CDR1 and CDR2: SQVTM and ANQGSEA. The V segment lost 7 bases and the J segment 4 bases; nucleotides outside the gene matches: 19. The CDR3, as DNA: TGCAGCGGCCAAACCTTTCCGGGACAGGGGTCTTCAGGGGCCAACGTCCTGACTTTC. It translates to CSGQTFPGQGSSGANVLTF.

This clone was seen only once. The CDR3 loop reads CAWSVSGVPESQYF. For the CDR3, the DNA is TGTGCCTGGAGTGTAAGCGGGGTTCCTGAATCACAGTACTTC. This rearrangement joins TRBV30 to TRBJ2-7; 7 bases are a match to TRBD2. The ends lost 0 bases at V and 10 bases at J; junction bases unmatched: 12. The germline CDR1 and CDR2 sequences are GTSNPN and SVGIG (reference sequence). CDR3 size: 14 residues.

The chain links TRBV6-5 to TRBJ1-2, with 9 bases matching TRBD1. The V gene's germline CDR1 is MNHEY and CDR2 SVGAGI. The V segment lost 2 bases and the J segment 5 bases; nucleotides outside the gene matches: 0. The CDR3 is 13 amino acids. The DNA for the CDR3 is TGTGCCAGCAGTTACGACAGGGGGTATGGCTACACCTTC. It specifies CASSYDRGYGYTF.

V and J are TRBV6-5 and TRBJ2-2, with D possibly being TRBD1 (6 bases). The CDR3 has 13 residues. Germline V gene data show CDR1 as MNHEY and CDR2 as SVGAGI. Trimming stripped 8 bases from V and 4 bases from J, with 11 bases between. This CDR3 reads CASQKQGTGELFF. In DNA form, the CDR3 reads TGTGCCAGCCAAAAACAGGGCACCGGGGAGCTGTTTTTT.

The J gene is TRBJ1-2, the V gene TRBV29-1, with unresolved D. Trimming cost V 4 bases and J 8 bases, with 14 bases left between them. Germline V gives CDR1 SQVTM, CDR2 ANQGSEA. The CDR3 has 12 residues. The chain's CDR3 is CSVGALTRGYTF. The CDR3 DNA reads TGCAGCGTTGGGGCCCTTACTCGGGGCTACACCTTC. The whole variable domain, filled in from reference TRBV29-1 and TRBJ1-2, reads SAVISQKPSRDICQRGTSLTIQCQVDSQVTMMFWYRQQPGQSLTLIATANQGSEATYESGFVIDKFPISRPNLTFSTLTVSNMSPEDSSIYLCSVGALTRGYTFGSGTRLTVV.

This clone was observed a few times. The chain carries TRBV29-1 and TRBJ1-2; 10 bases are a match to TRBD1. After removal of 8 bases from V and 8 bases from J, the junction contained 8 bases not matched to a gene. The germline CDR1 and CDR2 sequences are SQVTM and ANQGSEA. The CDR3 has 12 amino acids. The CDR3 DNA follows: TGCAGCACTGGGACAGGGGTTGTCGGCTACACCTTC. Amino acids: CSTGTGVVGYTF.

CDR3 in amino acids: CASSTGTRSLHTQYF. The DNA of the CDR3 is TGTGCCAGTAGTACCGGGACTAGGTCCCTCCATACGCAGTATTTT. The chain has TRBV19 and TRBJ2-3; TRBD2 agrees at 8 bases. Trimming removed 4 bases from V and 7 bases from J; junction bases left unmatched: 10. This CDR3 has 15 residues. CDR1 is LNHDA and CDR2 is SQIVND in the germline V gene (reference sequence).

The chain has TRBV7-5 and TRBJ2-7; the tabulated D call, TRBD1, remains unverified against the DNA. TRBV7-5 is a pseudogene locus. The CDR3 is 16 residues long. This chain's CDR3 is CARSLDENLDSYEQYF. The DNA of the CDR3 is TGTGCCAGAAGCTTAGACGAGAACCTTGACAGCTACGAGCAGTACTTC.

The sample holds a few counts of this clone. The V and J genes are TRBV18 and TRBJ1-3; 7 positions agree with TRBD1. Germline CDR1 and CDR2: KGHSH and LQKENI. V gave up 3 bases and J gave up 1 base; unmatched junction bases: 6. This CDR3 has 16 amino acids. This CDR3 reads CASSPRDRNSGNTIYF. Here the CDR3 DNA reads TGTGCCAGCTCACCTAGGGACAGAAATTCTGGAAACACCATATATTTT.

The rearrangement joins TRBV7-8 to TRBJ2-7; D is unclear. Trimming took off 6 bases at V and 0 bases at J, with 15 bases between the two ends. Per the germline V gene, CDR1 is SGHVS and CDR2 is FQNEAQ. CDR3 length equals 15 residues. In DNA form, the CDR3 reads TGTGCCAGCAGTAGTAGCTTTTCGAGCTCCTACGAGCAGTACTTC. Translation gives CASSSSFSSSYEQYF.

The chain combines TRBV20-1 with TRBJ1-1, with 7 positions matching TRBD1. J gave up 3 bases and V 3 bases, and 16 bases lay outside the gene matches. This CDR3 contains 17 residues. Looked up from germline, CDR1 is DFQATT and CDR2 is SNEGSKA (reference sequence). The CDR3 here is CSASRFVLGQAYTEAFF. CDR3 sequence (DNA): TGCAGTGCTAGTCGGTTCGTCTTAGGACAGGCTTACACTGAAGCTTTCTTT.

J is TRBJ1-1 and V is TRBV19; D gene ambiguous. CDR1 and CDR2 from the germline V gene are LNHDA and SQIVND (reference sequence). V lost 6 bases and J lost 2, with 16 bases in between. CDR3 size: 15 residues. In DNA form, the CDR3 reads TGTGCCAGTAGCCTAAATCGAGGTCCCAACACTGAAGCTTTCTTT. This encodes CASSLNRGPNTEAFF.

The chain recombines TRBV19 with TRBJ1-4; D remains ambiguous. V was shortened by 7 bases and J by 6 bases, with 9 bases between the two germline ends. CDR1 and CDR2 from the germline V gene are LNHDA and SQIVND (reference sequence). The CDR3 loop spans 12 amino acids. The CDR3 is CASTGVHEKLFF. The CDR3 DNA reads TGTGCCAGTACCGGGGTCCATGAAAAACTGTTTTTT.

CDR3 residues: CASSRGQEQETQYF. CDR3 nucleotides: TGTGCCAGCAGCCGCGGACAGGAACAAGAGACCCAGTACTTC. The chain couples TRBV5-5 to TRBJ2-5; 7 bases match TRBD1. J was trimmed by 2 bases and V by 4 bases; bases with no gene match: 5. The CDR3 contains 14 residues. CDR1 and CDR2 (germline): SGHKS, YYEKEE (reference sequence). The variable domain in full, completed from reference TRBV5-5 and TRBJ2-5, reads DAGVTQSPTHLIKTRGQQVTLRCSPISGHKSVSWYQQVLGQGPQFIFQYYEKEERGRGNFPDRFSARQFPNYSSELNVNALLLGDSALYLCASSRGQEQETQYFGPGTRLLVL.

The chain joins TRBV28 to TRBJ1-2; the D gene is possibly TRBD1 (6 bases). The length of the CDR3 is 14 residues. Between the trimmed V and J ends, which lost 5 bases and 4 bases, there was a span of 14 bases. The V gene's germline CDR1 is MDHEN and CDR2 SYDVKM. The CDR3 region is CASSLPTGSYGYTF. CDR3 bases: TGTGCCAGCAGTCTCCCTACAGGGTCCTATGGCTACACCTTC.

CDR3 protein: CASSARQGSVEKLFF. CDR3 sequence (DNA): TGTGCCAGCAGCGCGAGACAGGGTTCCGTTGAAAAACTGTTTTTT. The chain employs TRBV7-2 and TRBJ1-4; the match to TRBD1 covers 7 bases. Germline V gene sequence: CDR1 SGHTA, CDR2 FQGNSA. The CDR3 contains 15 residues. The ends lost 5 bases at V and 7 bases at J; junction bases unmatched: 10.

The rearrangement links TRBV19 to TRBJ1-2; the D is unclear. V lost 0 bases and J 4 bases, leaving 12 bases between the germline ends. CDR3 length: 15 residues. Per germline, CDR1 LNHDA and CDR2 SQIVND (reference sequence). Written as DNA, the CDR3 is TGTGCCAGTAGTATAGAGACTACTTCACCCTATGGCTACACCTTC. It yields the protein CASSIETTSPYGYTF.

The V gene is TRBV29-1, the J gene TRBJ1-2; 11 bases are shared with TRBD1. The length of the CDR3 is 12 residues. Per germline, CDR1 SQVTM and CDR2 ANQGSEA. Trimming took 7 bases from V and 3 from J; bases not matched to a gene: 1. CDR3 protein: CSGGQGDYGYTF. The DNA for the CDR3 is TGCAGCGGGGGACAGGGGGACTATGGCTACACCTTC.

The CDR3 bases are TGTGCCAGCAGTGAAGGACTAGCGGGGTTCGAGACCCAGTACTTC. This codes for CASSEGLAGFETQYF. The chain recombines TRBV6-1 with TRBJ2-5; TRBD2 matches at 11 bases. The junction had 3 bases not matched to a gene; V was cut back by 1 base and J by 5 bases. The CDR3 is made up of 15 amino acids. Germline CDR1 and CDR2: MNHNS and SASEGT.